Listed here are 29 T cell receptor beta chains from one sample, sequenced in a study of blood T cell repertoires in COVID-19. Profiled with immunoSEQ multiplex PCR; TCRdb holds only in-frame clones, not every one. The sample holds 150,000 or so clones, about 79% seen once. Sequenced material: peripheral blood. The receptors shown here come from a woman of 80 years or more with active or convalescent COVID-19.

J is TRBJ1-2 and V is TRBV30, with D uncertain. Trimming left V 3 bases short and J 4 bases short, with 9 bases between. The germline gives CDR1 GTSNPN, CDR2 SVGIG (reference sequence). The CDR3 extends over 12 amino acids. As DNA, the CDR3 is TGTGCCTGGAGGGAAGCGGTCTATGGCTACACCTTC. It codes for CAWREAVYGYTF.

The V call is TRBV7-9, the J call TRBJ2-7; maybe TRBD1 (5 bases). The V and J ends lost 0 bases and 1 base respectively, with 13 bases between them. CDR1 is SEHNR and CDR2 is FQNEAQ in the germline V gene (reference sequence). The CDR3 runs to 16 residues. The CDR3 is CASSLAGRAASYEQYF. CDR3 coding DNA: TGTGCCAGCAGCTTAGCGGGCAGGGCTGCATCCTACGAGCAGTACTTC.

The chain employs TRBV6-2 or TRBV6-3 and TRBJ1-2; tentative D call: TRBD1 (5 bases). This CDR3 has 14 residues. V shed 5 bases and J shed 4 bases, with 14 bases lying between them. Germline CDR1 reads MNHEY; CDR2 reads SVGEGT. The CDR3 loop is CASSEMTEVYGYTF. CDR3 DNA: TGTGCCAGCAGTGAGATGACAGAAGTCTATGGCTACACCTTC.

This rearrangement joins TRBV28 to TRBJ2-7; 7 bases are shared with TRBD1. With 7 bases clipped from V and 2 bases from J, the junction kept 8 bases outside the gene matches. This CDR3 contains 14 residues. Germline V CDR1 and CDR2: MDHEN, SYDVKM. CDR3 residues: CASIRDSGTYEQYF. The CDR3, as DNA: TGTGCCAGCATTAGGGACAGCGGTACCTACGAGCAGTACTTC.

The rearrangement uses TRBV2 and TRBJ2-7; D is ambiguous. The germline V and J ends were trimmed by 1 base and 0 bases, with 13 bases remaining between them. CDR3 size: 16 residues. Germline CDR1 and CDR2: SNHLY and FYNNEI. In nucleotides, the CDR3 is TGTGCCAGCAGTGAAGGTGGGTGGGCAACCTCCTACGAGCAGTACTTC. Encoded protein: CASSEGGWATSYEQYF.

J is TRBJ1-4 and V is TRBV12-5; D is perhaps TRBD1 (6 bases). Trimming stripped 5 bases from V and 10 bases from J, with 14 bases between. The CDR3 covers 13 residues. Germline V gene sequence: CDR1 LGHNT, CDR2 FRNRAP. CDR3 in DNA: TGTGCTAGTGGTGAGGGACAAGTAACAAAACTGTTTTTT. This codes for CASGEGQVTKLFF.

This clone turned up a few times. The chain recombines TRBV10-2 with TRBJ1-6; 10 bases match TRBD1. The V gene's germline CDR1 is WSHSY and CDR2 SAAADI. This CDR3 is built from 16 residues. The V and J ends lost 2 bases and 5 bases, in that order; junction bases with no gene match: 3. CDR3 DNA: TGCGCCAGCAGTGAGATGGACAGGGGGAATAATTCACCCCTCCACTTT. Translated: CASSEMDRGNNSPLHF.

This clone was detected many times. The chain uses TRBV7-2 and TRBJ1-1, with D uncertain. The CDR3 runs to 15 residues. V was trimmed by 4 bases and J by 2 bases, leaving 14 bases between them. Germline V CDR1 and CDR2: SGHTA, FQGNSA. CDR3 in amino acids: CASSSRLGRNTEAFF. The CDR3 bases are TGTGCCAGCAGCTCCAGATTGGGCCGAAACACTGAAGCTTTCTTT.

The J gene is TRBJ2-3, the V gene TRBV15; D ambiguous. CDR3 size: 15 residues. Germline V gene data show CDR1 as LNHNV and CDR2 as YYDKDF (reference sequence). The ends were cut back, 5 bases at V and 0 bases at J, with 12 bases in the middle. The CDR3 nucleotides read TGTGCCACCAGCCCGAATATAGCTAGCACAGATACGCAGTATTTT. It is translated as CATSPNIASTDTQYF. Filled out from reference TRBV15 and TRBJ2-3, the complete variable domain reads DAMVIQNPRYQVTQFGKPVTLSCSQTLNHNVMYWYQQKSSQAPKLLFHYYDKDFNNEADTPDNFQSRRPNTSFCFLDIRSPGLGDTAMYLCATSPNIASTDTQYFGPGTRLTVL.

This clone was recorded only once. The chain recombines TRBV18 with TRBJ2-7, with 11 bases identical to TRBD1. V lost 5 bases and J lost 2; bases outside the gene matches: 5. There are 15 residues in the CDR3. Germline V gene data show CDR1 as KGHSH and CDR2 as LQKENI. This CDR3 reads CASSAPGQGAYEQYF. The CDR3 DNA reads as TGTGCCAGCTCAGCCCCGGGACAGGGGGCCTACGAGCAGTACTTC.

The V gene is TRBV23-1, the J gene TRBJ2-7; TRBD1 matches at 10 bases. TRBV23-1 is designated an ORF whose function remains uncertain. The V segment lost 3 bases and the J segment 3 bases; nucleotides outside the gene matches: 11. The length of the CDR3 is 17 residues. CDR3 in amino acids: CASSHHFRDRGIYEQYF. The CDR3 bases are TGCGCCAGCAGTCACCACTTTCGGGACAGGGGTATCTACGAGCAGTACTTC.

This CDR3 reads CASSQDFGHNQPQHF. In DNA, the CDR3 is TGCGCCAGCAGCCAGGACTTTGGGCACAATCAGCCCCAGCATTTT. The chain employs TRBV4-1 and TRBJ1-5; D ambiguous. This CDR3 comprises 15 residues. V gave up 3 bases and J gave up 3 bases, with 12 bases separating them. CDR1 MGHRA and CDR2 YSYEKL come from the germline V gene.

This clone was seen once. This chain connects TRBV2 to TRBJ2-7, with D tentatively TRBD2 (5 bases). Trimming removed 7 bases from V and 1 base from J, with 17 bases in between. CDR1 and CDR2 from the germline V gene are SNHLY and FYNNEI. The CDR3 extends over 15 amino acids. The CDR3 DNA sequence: TGTGCCAGCACCCTCCGGGGTAGTACATCCTACGAGCAGTACTTC. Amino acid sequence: CASTLRGSTSYEQYF. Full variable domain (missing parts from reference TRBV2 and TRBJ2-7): EPEVTQTPSHQVTQMGQEVILRCVPISNHLYFYWYRQILGQKVEFLVSFYNNEISEKSEIFDDQFSVERPDGSNFTLKIRSTKLEDSAMYFCASTLRGSTSYEQYFGPGTRLTVT.

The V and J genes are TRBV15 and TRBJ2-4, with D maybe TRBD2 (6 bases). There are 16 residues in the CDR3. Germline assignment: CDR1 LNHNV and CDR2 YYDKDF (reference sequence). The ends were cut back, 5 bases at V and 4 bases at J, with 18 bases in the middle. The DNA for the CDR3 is TGTGCCACCAGCGCACCGCGGGTTGCGGGGAAAAACATTCAGTACTTC. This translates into CATSAPRVAGKNIQYF.

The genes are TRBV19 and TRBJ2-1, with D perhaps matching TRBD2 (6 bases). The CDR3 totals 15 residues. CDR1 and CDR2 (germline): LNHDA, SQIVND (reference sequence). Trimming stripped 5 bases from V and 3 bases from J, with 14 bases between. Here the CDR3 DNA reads TGTGCCAGTAGTCATCTCGCGGGGAACTACAATGAGCAGTTCTTC. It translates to CASSHLAGNYNEQFF.

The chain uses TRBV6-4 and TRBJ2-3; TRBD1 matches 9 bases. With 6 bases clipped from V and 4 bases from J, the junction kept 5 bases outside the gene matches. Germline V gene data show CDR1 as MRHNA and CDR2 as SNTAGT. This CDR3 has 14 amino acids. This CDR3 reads CASRKQGASDTQYF. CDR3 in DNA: TGTGCCAGCAGGAAACAGGGGGCTTCAGATACGCAGTATTTT.

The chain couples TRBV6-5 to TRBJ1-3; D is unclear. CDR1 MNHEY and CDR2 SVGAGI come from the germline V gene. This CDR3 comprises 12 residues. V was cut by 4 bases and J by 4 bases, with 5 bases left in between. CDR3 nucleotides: TGTGCCAGCAGTTTCGGGGGAAACACCATATATTTT. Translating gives CASSFGGNTIYF.

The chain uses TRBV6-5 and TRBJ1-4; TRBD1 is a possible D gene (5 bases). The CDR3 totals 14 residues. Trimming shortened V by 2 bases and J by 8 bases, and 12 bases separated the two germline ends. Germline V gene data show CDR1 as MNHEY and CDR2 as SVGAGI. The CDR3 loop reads CASSYGQGTEKLFF. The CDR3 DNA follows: TGTGCCAGCAGTTACGGGCAGGGTACCGAAAAACTGTTTTTT.

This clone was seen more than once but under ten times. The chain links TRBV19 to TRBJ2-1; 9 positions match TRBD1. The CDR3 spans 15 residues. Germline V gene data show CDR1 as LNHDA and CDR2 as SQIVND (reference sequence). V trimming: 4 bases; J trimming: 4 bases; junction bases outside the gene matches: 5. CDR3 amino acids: CASSRNRGPYNEQFF. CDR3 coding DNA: TGTGCCAGTAGTAGAAACAGGGGGCCTTACAATGAGCAGTTCTTC.

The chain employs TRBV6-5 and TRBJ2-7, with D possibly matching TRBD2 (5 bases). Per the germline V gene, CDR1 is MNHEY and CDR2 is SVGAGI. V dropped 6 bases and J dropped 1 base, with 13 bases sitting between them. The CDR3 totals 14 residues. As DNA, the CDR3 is TGTGCCAGCAGCCCCGACGGGGAATCCTACGAGCAGTACTTC. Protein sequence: CASSPDGESYEQYF.

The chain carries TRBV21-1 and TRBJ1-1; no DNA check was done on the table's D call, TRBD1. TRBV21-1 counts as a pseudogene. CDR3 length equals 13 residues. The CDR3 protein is CASSKSSGQKAFF. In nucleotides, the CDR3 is TGTGCCAGCAGCAAAAGCTCGGGACAGAAAGCTTTCTTT.

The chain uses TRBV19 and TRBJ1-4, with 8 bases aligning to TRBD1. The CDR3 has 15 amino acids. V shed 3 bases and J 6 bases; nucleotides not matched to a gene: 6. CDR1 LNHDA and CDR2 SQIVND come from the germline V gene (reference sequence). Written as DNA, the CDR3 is TGTGCCAGTAGTATGTCGCAGGGGGCGGATGAAAAACTGTTTTTT. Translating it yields CASSMSQGADEKLFF.

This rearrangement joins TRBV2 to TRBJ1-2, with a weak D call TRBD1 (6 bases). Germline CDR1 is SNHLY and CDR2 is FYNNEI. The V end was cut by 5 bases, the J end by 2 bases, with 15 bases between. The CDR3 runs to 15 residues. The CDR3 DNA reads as TGTGCCAGCAGTCCTTACGGGACAAAAAACTATGGCTACACCTTC. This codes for CASSPYGTKNYGYTF.

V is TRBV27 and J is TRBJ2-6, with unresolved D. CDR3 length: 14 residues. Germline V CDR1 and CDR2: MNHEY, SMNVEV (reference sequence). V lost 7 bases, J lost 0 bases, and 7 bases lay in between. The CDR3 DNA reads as TGTGCCAGCACAAGCCGCTCTGGGGCCAACGTCCTGACTTTC. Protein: CASTSRSGANVLTF.

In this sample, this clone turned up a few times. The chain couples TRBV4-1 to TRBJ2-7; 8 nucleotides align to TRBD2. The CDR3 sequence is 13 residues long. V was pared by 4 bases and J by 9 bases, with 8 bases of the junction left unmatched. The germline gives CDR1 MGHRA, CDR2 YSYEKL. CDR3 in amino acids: CASSLGLEVGQYF. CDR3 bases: TGCGCCAGCAGCCTGGGACTAGAAGTTGGGCAGTACTTC.

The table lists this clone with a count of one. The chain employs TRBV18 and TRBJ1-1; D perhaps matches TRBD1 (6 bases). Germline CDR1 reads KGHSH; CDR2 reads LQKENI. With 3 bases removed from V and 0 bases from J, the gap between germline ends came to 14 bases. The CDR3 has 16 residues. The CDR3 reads CASSPHPRGLNTEAFF. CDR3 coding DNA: TGTGCCAGCTCACCCCACCCCAGGGGACTGAACACTGAAGCTTTCTTT.

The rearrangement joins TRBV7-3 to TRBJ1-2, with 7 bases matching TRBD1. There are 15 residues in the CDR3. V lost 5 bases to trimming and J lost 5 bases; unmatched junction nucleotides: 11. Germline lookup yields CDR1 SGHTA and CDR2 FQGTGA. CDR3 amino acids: CASSQRQGNPYGYTF. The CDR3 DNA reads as TGTGCCAGCAGCCAAAGACAGGGAAATCCATATGGCTACACCTTC.

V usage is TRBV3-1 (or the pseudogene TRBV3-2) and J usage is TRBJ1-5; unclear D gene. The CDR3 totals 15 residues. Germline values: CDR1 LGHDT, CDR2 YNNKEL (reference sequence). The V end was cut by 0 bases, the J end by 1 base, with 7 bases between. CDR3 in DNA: TGTGCCAGCAGCCAAGATCCACGGAGCAATCAGCCCCAGCATTTT. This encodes CASSQDPRSNQPQHF.

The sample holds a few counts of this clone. CDR3 sequence: CASSLGTGGWNTEAFF. In DNA form, the CDR3 reads TGTGCCAGCAGCTTAGGGACAGGGGGATGGAACACTGAAGCTTTCTTT. The chain couples TRBV11-2 to TRBJ1-1; TRBD1 aligns across 10 bases. The V gene's germline CDR1 is SGHAT and CDR2 FQNNGV. The J segment lost 1 base and the V segment lost 1 base, leaving 3 bases of the junction unmatched. The CDR3 consists of 16 residues.